This TCR beta chain is drawn from a study of chemoradiotherapy in HPV16-positive cancers (dated by TCRdb to between 2022 and 2023). Some background on the complete study: Functional T-cell assays on cells from a couple of HPV16-positive patients defined candidate HPV-specific T-cell clones and common TCR motifs. Whether T-cell immunity against the HPV oncoproteins E6 and E7 changes during chemoradiotherapy and whether survival is affected by this immunity were examined in the study. The candidate HPV-specific TCRs and motifs were subsequently tracked in TCR repertoires obtained from 90 or so patients with HPV-related cancers. Broad study findings and their caveats: The functional definition of HPV-specific T cells came from only a couple of HPV16-positive patients, and the survival association was reported for HPV16-positive patients. Improved recurrence-free survival in HPV16-positive patients was associated with expansion of HPV-responsive T cells during chemoradiotherapy. Expansion of candidate HPV-specific clones and E7-related TCR motifs was observed in the tumor microenvironment during treatment, whereas no such expansion was observed for non-HPV-specific T cells.

With regard to this clone: This receptor's antigen is unknown. No much larger clone exists at a distance of one base, and base qualities are not known.

Receptor amplification or capture employed the immunoSEQ multiplex PCR assay. TCRdb provides this immuneACCESS table in a form limited to in-frame rearrangements. Some clones are lacking; in checked studies, under half of them reflect an unresolved V gene, and why the rest are absent is not known. The sample data list around 12,000 clones, and around three quarters of these were observed just once. The biggest ten clones account for about 1.4% of the sample. Repertoires were sampled repeatedly over the course of chemoradiotherapy so that clonal expansion in the tumor microenvironment could be followed. In the germline V gene, CDR1 corresponds to LGHNA and CDR2 to YSLEER. The junction carries 22 bases between V and J, which are trimmed by 1 base and 10 bases respectively. The CDR3 runs 16 amino acids, cysteine and phenylalanine included. The read is trimmed to its CDR3 DNA, 48 bases read in frame from base 1.

Recombination joined TRBV4-3 with TRBJ1-2; a weak D assignment points to TRBD1 (5 bases agree). The biological material was taken from a patient who underwent chemoradiotherapy. The TCR sequence derives from a human donor with HPV-associated anogenital cancer. The CDR3 is CASSQVATGTRDDYTF. The DNA sequence is as follows: TGCGCCAGCAGCCAAGTGGCAACCGGGACGAGAGATGACTACACCTTC.